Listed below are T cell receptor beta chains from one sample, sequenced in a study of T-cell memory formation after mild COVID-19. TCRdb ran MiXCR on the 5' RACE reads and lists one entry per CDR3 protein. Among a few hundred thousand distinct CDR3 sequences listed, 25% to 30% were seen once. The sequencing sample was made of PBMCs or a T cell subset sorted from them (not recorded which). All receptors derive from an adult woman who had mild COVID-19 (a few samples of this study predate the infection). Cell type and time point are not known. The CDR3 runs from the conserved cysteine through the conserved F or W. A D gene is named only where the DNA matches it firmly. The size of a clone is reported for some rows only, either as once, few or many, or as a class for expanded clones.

CASSADRAPSYEQYF	TGTGCCAGCAGCGCCGACAGAGCCCCTTCCTACGAGCAGTACTTC	TRBV12-3/TRBV12-4	few	15	TRBJ2-7	NA
CASSLARQGRAFF	TGTGCCAGCAGTTTAGCCCGACAGGGGCGGGCTTTCTTT	TRBV12-3/TRBV12-4	NA	13	TRBJ1-1	TRBD1
CASSLTPPRQDWTEAFF	TGTGCCAGCAGCTTAACCCCCCCTCGGCAAGACTGGACTGAAGCTTTCTTT	TRBV7-9	NA	17	TRBJ1-1	NA
CASSRTTGWTEAFF	TGTGCCAGCAGTCGGACGACAGGGTGGACTGAAGCTTTCTTT	TRBV27	few	14	TRBJ1-1	TRBD1
CASSHKGNYGYTF	TGCGCCAGCAGCCACAAGGGTAACTATGGCTACACCTTC	TRBV4-1	NA	13	TRBJ1-2	NA
CASSHRDRNEQFF	TGTGCCAGCAGCCATCGGGATCGTAATGAGCAGTTCTTC	TRBV3-1	NA	13	TRBJ2-1	NA
CASSQPGYGYTF	TGTGCCAGCAGTCAGCCAGGGTATGGCTACACCTTC	TRBV12-3/TRBV12-4	few	12	TRBJ1-2	NA
CASSSLLHSGQPQHF	TGTGCCAGCAGCTCGCTCCTCCACAGCGGTCAGCCCCAGCATTTT	TRBV4-2	NA	15	TRBJ1-5	NA
CASRPDWDEQFF	TGCGCCAGCAGACCGGACTGGGATGAGCAGTTCTTC	TRBV5-1	NA	12	TRBJ2-1	NA
CASSFTLGAYEQYF	TGTGCCAGCAGTTTTACCCTTGGCGCCTACGAGCAGTACTTC	TRBV6-2/TRBV6-3	few	14	TRBJ2-7	NA
CASSSNGTGRRPNQPQHF	TGTGCCAGCAGCTCAAACGGGACAGGGAGGAGGCCGAATCAGCCCCAGCATTTT	TRBV7-2	few	18	TRBJ1-5	TRBD1
CASSLARSAGGTLGYNEQFF	TGTGCCAGCAGCTTAGCTCGGTCAGCGGGGGGGACCCTCGGGTACAATGAGCAGTTCTTC	TRBV7-2	NA	20	TRBJ2-1	TRBD2
CASSPLGRQSETQYF	TGTGCCAGCAGCCCCCTGGGGAGACAGTCTGAGACCCAGTACTTC	TRBV5-5	few	15	TRBJ2-5	NA
CAIRVQGVYGYTF	TGTGCCATCAGAGTTCAGGGGGTCTATGGCTACACCTTC	TRBV10-3	NA	13	TRBJ1-2	TRBD1
CASSFGLADNNEQFF	TGTGCCAGCAGCTTCGGACTAGCGGACAACAATGAGCAGTTCTTC	TRBV7-9	NA	15	TRBJ2-1	TRBD2
CASSLPTYEQYF	TGTGCCAGCAGCTTACCGACATACGAGCAGTACTTC	TRBV7-9	NA	12	TRBJ2-7	NA
CATSGAGSLGETQYF	TGTGCCACCAGCGGTGCCGGGAGTCTGGGAGAGACCCAGTACTTC	TRBV15	NA	15	TRBJ2-5	NA